A selection of T cell receptor beta chains follows, all from one sample in a study of T cells of healthy individuals. A single record per CDR3 protein comes from TCRdb applying MiXCR to the 5' RACE reads. The sample yields approximately 100,000 distinct CDR3 sequences, around 17% seen once. The receptors stem from a human donor in good health. The conserved cysteine and the conserved F or W are not part of the CDR3 here.

v_call,j_call,cdr3_aa
TRBV20-1,TRBJ2-3,SARQAETQY
TRBV12-3/TRBV12-4,TRBJ2-2,ASSLTGGRTGELF
TRBV3-1,TRBJ1-4,ASSQTQEKLF
TRBV5-1,TRBJ2-1,ASSHKTSGYNEQF
TRBV20-1,TRBJ2-2,SARQPRGTGELF
TRBV28,TRBJ2-3,ASSLSGQGWADTQY
TRBV29-1,TRBJ2-5,SVVAAVGLGETQY
TRBV4-2,TRBJ2-1,ASSRVAGGPRSSYNEQF
TRBV12-3/TRBV12-4,TRBJ2-1,ASSFRSSGPNEQF
TRBV20-1,TRBJ2-7,SASAWQTYEQY
TRBV28,TRBJ2-1,ASSLSVGGEQF
TRBV29-1,TRBJ2-3,SAGGGSTDTQY
TRBV7-2,TRBJ1-5,ASSPDSNQPQH
TRBV6-6,TRBJ2-1,ASSYGGGQRNEQF
TRBV4-2,TRBJ2-3,ASSQGLLMDTQY
TRBV21-1,TRBJ2-1,ASTSLASSYNEQF
TRBV7-6,TRBJ2-7,ASSEQVSYEQY